These 6 T cell receptor beta chains were sequenced from one sample in a study of T cells in localized non-small cell lung cancer. The method was immunoSEQ multiplex PCR; TCRdb's version includes in-frame clones alone and lacks a portion of them. Of some 28,000 clones detected, 87% appear once; the ten largest clones hold approximately 7.5%. The material sequenced was peripheral blood, taken before any cancer treatment. Receptors originate from a male donor aged 60 or over with stage I lung adenocarcinoma.

This chain connects TRBV27 to TRBJ1-2, with 11 positions matching TRBD1. Germline V lookup: CDR1 MNHEY, CDR2 SMNVEV (reference sequence). The CDR3 has 15 residues. The V segment lost 6 bases and the J segment 8 bases; nucleotides outside the gene matches: 11. In nucleotides, the CDR3 is TGTGCCAGCAGGAAGTTGGGACAGGGGGAACTAGGCTACACCTTC. This gives the protein CASRKLGQGELGYTF.

The gene calls are TRBV7-2 and TRBJ2-1; 14 bases match TRBD2. V lost 2 bases and J lost 1; bases outside the gene matches: 4. Germline V gene sequence: CDR1 SGHTA, CDR2 FQGNSA. The CDR3 length is 18 residues. The CDR3 reads CASSLRLAGGTSYNEQFF. CDR3 sequence (DNA): TGTGCCAGCAGCTTAAGACTAGCGGGGGGGACGTCCTACAATGAGCAGTTCTTC.

The J gene is TRBJ2-7, the V gene TRBV7-2; 7 bases map to TRBD1. This CDR3 has 15 amino acids. Germline V gives CDR1 SGHTA, CDR2 FQGNSA. The junction had 7 bases not matched to a gene; V was cut back by 5 bases and J by 0 bases. Here the CDR3 reads CASSGDSASSYEQYF. CDR3 bases: TGTGCCAGCAGCGGGGACAGCGCTAGCTCCTACGAGCAGTACTTC.

This chain joins TRBV6-5 and TRBJ1-4, with D possibly TRBD1 on 6 matching bases. CDR3 length: 15 amino acids. V was clipped by 11 bases and J by 2 bases, with 18 bases between them. Per germline, CDR1 MNHEY and CDR2 SVGAGI. The CDR3 protein is CAAGILGATNEKLFF. The DNA of the CDR3 is TGTGCCGCCGGAATACTGGGGGCGACTAATGAAAAACTGTTTTTT.

CDR3 residues: CASSLRASGGDLGTDTQYF. CDR3 in DNA: TGTGCCAGCAGCTTAAGGGCTAGCGGGGGGGACCTGGGCACAGATACGCAGTATTTT. The chain uses TRBV7-3 and TRBJ2-3, with 12 bases aligning to TRBD2. The CDR3 consists of 19 residues. V shed 1 base and J 1 base; nucleotides not matched to a gene: 9. The V gene's germline CDR1 is SGHTA and CDR2 FQGTGA.

This clone was observed a few times. The rearrangement joins TRBV15 to TRBJ1-4; a possible D gene is TRBD1 (5 bases). The length of the CDR3 is 16 residues. Trimming took off 6 bases at V and 4 bases at J, with 18 bases between the two ends. In germline, CDR1 is LNHNV, CDR2 YYDKDF (reference sequence). In DNA, the CDR3 is TGTGCCACCAGGCCGGGGGTTGGGGAATTTAATGAAAAACTGTTTTTT. Amino acid sequence: CATRPGVGEFNEKLFF.